This is a list of T cell receptor beta chains from one sample in a study of T-cell reconstitution after alpha-beta-depleted transplantation in children. TCRdb redid the calling of the PCR reads with MiXCR, one entry per CDR3 protein. This sample yields 70,000 to 95,000 distinct CDR3 sequences, of which roughly 15% are seen a single time; around a fifth belongs to the top ten. This specimen was PBMCs, mostly from graft donor cells, taken 180 days after TCRalphabeta/CD19-depleted stem cell transplant. The receptor source for this set is a male patient aged 2 to 10 who had a stem cell transplant for acute lymphoblastic leukemia, so the T cells may come from the graft donor. Both conserved end residues are part of each CDR3. A D gene is named only where the DNA matches it firmly. Clone size appears in some rows only: once, few, many, or a class for an expanded clone.

>TRBD1|TRBJ2-2|TRBV19|-
CASSFQTGASGELFF
TGTGCCAGTAGTTTCCAGACAGGGGCGTCCGGGGAGCTGTTTTTT
>-|TRBJ2-7|TRBV7-2|few
CASSVGPNYEQYF
TGTGCCAGCAGCGTGGGACCAAACTACGAGCAGTACTTC
>TRBD2|TRBJ2-3|TRBV5-1|-
CASRAVLAGGTDTQYF
TGCGCCAGCAGGGCTGTACTAGCGGGGGGCACAGATACGCAGTATTTT
>TRBD2|TRBJ2-1|TRBV5-5|-
CASSPLLVAGGGNEQFF
TGTGCCAGCAGCCCCCTGCTCGTAGCGGGGGGGGGCAATGAGCAGTTCTTC
>TRBD1|TRBJ1-2|TRBV27|few
CASSLTGWGQGARSGYTF
TGTGCCAGCAGTTTGACTGGGTGGGGCCAGGGGGCGAGGAGTGGCTACACCTTC
>-|TRBJ1-1|TRBV5-1|few
CASSFQGQNTEAFF
TGCGCCAGCAGCTTCCAAGGGCAGAACACTGAAGCTTTCTTT
>-|TRBJ2-3|TRBV5-1|-
CASSPGRTTDTQYF
TGCGCCAGCAGCCCGGGACGGACCACAGATACGCAGTATTTT
>-|TRBJ2-1|TRBV12-3/TRBV12-4|-
CASSVRGGYNEQVF
TGTGCCAGCAGTGTGAGAGGAGGATACAATGAGCAGGTCTTC
>-|TRBJ2-5|TRBV20-1|few
CSARAQPQETQYF
TGCAGTGCTAGAGCACAGCCCCAAGAGACCCAGTACTTC
>-|TRBJ2-2|TRBV7-6|many
CASSPTPHSGGTGELFF
TGTGCCAGCAGCCCTACCCCCCACTCCGGAGGCACCGGGGAGCTGTTTTTT
>TRBD2|TRBJ2-7|TRBV20-1|medium-sized
CSATPGAGVPYEQYF
TGCAGTGCTACCCCCGGGGCGGGGGTCCCCTACGAGCAGTACTTC
>-|TRBJ2-7|TRBV7-8|many
CASSLGSREHEQYF
TGTGCCAGCAGCTTAGGGTCCAGGGAGCACGAGCAGTACTTC
>-|TRBJ2-3|TRBV6-5|-
CASSFDLGATDTPYF
TGTGCCAGCAGTTTCGACCTTGGGGCCACAGATACGCCGTATTTT
>-|TRBJ2-2|TRBV5-1|-
CASSLFANTGELFF
TGCGCCAGCAGCTTGTTCGCGAACACCGGGGAGCTGTTTTTT
>-|TRBJ2-7|TRBV29-1|few
CSVEGTYEQYF
TGCAGCGTTGAAGGGACCTACGAGCAGTACTTC
>TRBD2|TRBJ2-1|TRBV7-2|few
CASSLAQVAGGPFWNNEQFF
TGTGCCAGCAGCTTAGCGCAAGTAGCGGGGGGGCCATTTTGGAACAATGAGCAGTTCTTC
>TRBD2|TRBJ2-5|TRBV5-1|few
CASSLVGTSGGAEDF
TGCGCCAGCAGCTTGGTAGGGACTAGCGGGGGGGCCGAGGACTTC
>-|TRBJ1-3|TRBV20-1|-
CSARQGPKAIYF
TGCAGTGCTAGGCAGGGGCCCAAAGCCATATATTTT
>-|TRBJ2-7|TRBV5-1|-
CASSLEAATYEQYF
TGCGCCAGCAGCTTGGAAGCAGCGACCTACGAGCAGTACTTC
>TRBD1|TRBJ2-7|TRBV20-1|few
CSAGGQGDEQYF
TGCAGTGCCGGGGGACAGGGGGACGAGCAGTACTTC
>TRBD1|TRBJ2-7|TRBV29-1|many
CSVSTGDYEQYF
TGCAGCGTCTCAACAGGGGACTACGAGCAGTACTTC
>TRBD1|TRBJ2-2|TRBV5-8|few
CASSLGQGPNTGELFF
TGTGCCAGCAGCTTGGGACAGGGGCCGAACACCGGGGAGCTGTTTTTT
>-|TRBJ2-1|TRBV7-9|many
CASSLGGTWEQFF
TGTGCCAGCAGCTTAGGGGGGACGTGGGAGCAGTTCTTC
>TRBD1|TRBJ2-3|TRBV4-2|-
CASSQDWDRVNTQYF
TGTGCCAGCAGCCAAGATTGGGACAGGGTGAATACGCAGTATTTT
>TRBD1|TRBJ2-7|TRBV29-1|few
CSVVFPGQGYEQYF
TGCAGCGTTGTTTTCCCGGGACAGGGCTACGAGCAGTACTTC
>-|TRBJ1-1|TRBV7-9|-
CALRTAPGEAFF
TGTGCCTTACGGACTGCTCCCGGTGAAGCTTTCTTT
>-|TRBJ2-1|TRBV5-6|-
CASSPERGFNEQFF
TGTGCCAGCAGCCCAGAGAGGGGCTTCAATGAGCAGTTCTTC
>TRBD1|TRBJ2-7|TRBV20-1|many
CSAPRTGRLGDEQYF
TGCAGTGCCCCTAGGACAGGGCGCCTGGGGGACGAGCAGTACTTC
>-|TRBJ2-1|TRBV20-1|many
CSARAWRGKSSYNEQFF
TGCAGTGCTAGAGCGTGGCGGGGCAAGAGCTCCTACAATGAGCAGTTCTTC
>-|TRBJ2-2|TRBV12-3/TRBV12-4|-
CASSPGWGNTGELFF
TGTGCCAGCAGCCCGGGGTGGGGGAACACCGGGGAGCTGTTTTTT
>-|TRBJ2-3|TRBV7-6|few
CASSSHRGQRADTQYF
TGTGCCAGCAGCAGTCACCGGGGGCAACGGGCAGATACGCAGTATTTT
>TRBD1|TRBJ2-5|TRBV11-2|-
CASSSLKGQFETQYF
TGTGCCAGCAGCAGCCTAAAGGGACAGTTCGAGACCCAGTACTTC
>-|TRBJ2-2|TRBV5-1|-
CASSPLHRVNTGELFF
TGCGCCAGCAGCCCCCTTCACAGGGTAAACACCGGGGAGCTGTTTTTT
>-|TRBJ1-1|TRBV7-2|-
CASALGREAFF
TGTGCCTCCGCGTTGGGCCGTGAAGCTTTCTTT
>-|TRBJ2-5|TRBV10-2|-
CASTKYQETQYF
TGCGCCAGTACAAAGTACCAAGAGACCCAGTACTTC
>-|TRBJ1-4|TRBV7-6|medium-sized
CASSLSGDEKLFF
TGTGCCAGCAGCTTATCAGGGGATGAAAAACTGTTTTTT
>-|TRBJ1-4|TRBV7-2|-
CASSVGLGMGEKLFF
TGTGCCAGCAGCGTAGGGTTGGGGATGGGTGAAAAACTGTTTTTT
>TRBD2|TRBJ2-1|TRBV7-2|few
CASSLDSAGGRLYEQFF
TGTGCCAGCAGCTTGGATAGCGCGGGGGGGCGGCTTTATGAGCAGTTCTTC
>-|TRBJ2-1|TRBV29-1|few
CSVVHQGGRSYNEQFF
TGCAGCGTTGTCCACCAGGGGGGAAGGTCCTACAATGAGCAGTTCTTC
>TRBD2|TRBJ2-2|TRBV6-1|few
CASRRERGVAGELFF
TGTGCCAGCAGGAGGGAGCGGGGGGTGGCCGGGGAGCTGTTTTTT
>TRBD2|TRBJ2-5|TRBV7-9|-
CASSPMTSGETQYF
TGTGCCAGCAGCCCAATGACTAGCGGGGAGACCCAGTACTTC
>TRBD1|TRBJ1-2|TRBV29-1|-
CSVEPDRGIF
TGCAGCGTTGAACCCGACAGGGGGATCTTC
>-|TRBJ2-1|TRBV5-6|few
CASSFMQDVYEQFF
TGTGCCAGCAGCTTTATGCAGGACGTGTATGAGCAGTTCTTC
>-|TRBJ2-2|TRBV24-1|few
CATSVPGTQNTGELFF
TGTGCCACCAGTGTTCCCGGGACACAGAACACCGGGGAGCTGTTTTTT
>-|TRBJ2-2|TRBV7-2|-
CASSPPGTGELFF
TGTGCCAGCAGCCCCCCCGGCACCGGGGAGCTGTTTTTT
>TRBD2|TRBJ2-5|TRBV20-1|medium-sized
CSAGLAGGEETQYF
TGCAGTGCTGGCCTAGCGGGGGGGGAAGAGACCCAGTACTTC
>-|TRBJ1-1|TRBV6-1|many
CASSTPHRGNTEAFF
TGTGCCAGCAGTACCCCCCACAGAGGCAACACTGAAGCTTTCTTT
>-|TRBJ1-2|TRBV6-5|many
CASSYTGLPYGYTF
TGTGCCAGCAGTTACACGGGACTTCCCTATGGCTACACCTTC
>-|TRBJ2-3|TRBV7-2|many
CASSFITDTQYF
TGTGCCAGCAGCTTTATCACAGATACGCAGTATTTT
>-|TRBJ1-6|TRBV7-2|-
CASSLAYRAVNSPLHF
TGTGCCAGCAGCTTAGCTTACAGGGCGGTTAATTCACCCCTCCACTTT
>TRBD1|TRBJ1-4|TRBV3-1|few
CASSVTQGADEKLFF
TGTGCCAGCAGCGTAACACAGGGGGCGGACGAAAAACTGTTTTTT